This TCR beta chain was profiled in a study of blood T cell repertoires in COVID-19. This clone was seen a handful of times. V lost 3 bases, J lost 2 bases, and 7 bases stayed unmatched. The germline V gene encodes CDR1 SGHRS and CDR2 YFSETQ. The CDR3 spans 15 residues. Some clones are missing from TCRdb's copy, which holds only in-frame ones; the method was immunoSEQ multiplex PCR. This table holds approximately 430,000 clones, approximately 90% found once. Sequencing was done on a sample of peripheral blood. The TCR originated in a woman aged 25 to 45 with active or convalescent COVID-19. The rearrangement joins TRBV5-1 to TRBJ2-7, with 8 bases matching TRBD1. The CDR3 loop reads CASSSGQGRAYEQYF. The CDR3 nucleotides are TGCGCCAGCAGCTCTGGACAGGGCAGGGCCTACGAGCAGTACTTC. Combining the CDR3 with reference TRBV5-1 and TRBJ2-7 gives the whole variable domain KAGVTQTPRYLIKTRGQQVTLSCSPISGHRSVSWYQQTPGQGLQFLFEYFSETQRNKGNFPGRFSGRQFSNSRSEMNVSTLELGDSALYLCASSSGQGRAYEQYFGPGTRLTVT.